This T cell receptor (beta chain) was recovered during a study of cytomegalovirus exposure and HLA in healthy donors. The PCR employed 60 Vbeta primers together with 13 Jbeta primers. Per the study methods: Unique TCR beta chains numbered around 80 million in a later analysis, with some 9.9 million shared. TCRdb's table, derived via immunoSEQ multiplex PCR, lists solely in-frame clones and lacks some. That table is the source of V, J and clone size, and D and trimming were worked out from the DNA. The profile shows about 140,000 clones, 73% of them singletons. The V and J ends lost 3 bases and 8 bases, in that order; junction bases with no gene match: 4. Per the germline V gene, CDR1 is SGHTA and CDR2 is FQGTGA. The CDR3 sequence is 15 residues long.

The material sequenced was PBMCs. This chain links TRBV7-3 with TRBJ2-1, with 13 bases identical to TRBD2. The receptor was isolated from a human donor in good health. As DNA, the CDR3 is TGTGCCAGCAGCTTCGGACTAGCGGGAGACTATGAGCAGTTCTTC. Protein sequence: CASSFGLAGDYEQFF.